This TCR beta chain was obtained from a study of regulatory T cells in long-lasting Graves disease. Germline-derived CDR1 and CDR2 are MDHEN and SYDVKM. V was cut by 3 bases and J by 10 bases, with 16 bases left in between. The CDR3 is made up of 15 amino acids. Building the TCR beta libraries relied on iRepertoire HTBI primers, and CDR3 regions underwent Arm-PCR. TCRdb redid the calling of the multiplex PCR reads with MiXCR, one entry per CDR3 protein. The repertoire includes some 240,000 distinct CDR3 sequences, approximately 19% of them detected once, and 12% sits in the top ten. There are many counts of this clonotype. Time point in this sample: newly diagnosed GD, antithyroid drugs for less than 3 months. There was RNA extracted from PBMCs, and the TCR library was made from it. These data were also filed under a second study, of T cells in Graves' hyperthyroidism and ophthalmopathy.

The sequencing here drew on peripheral blood mononuclear cells (PBMCs), taken at new diagnosis, from a patient treated with antithyroid drugs. The TCR sequence derives from a woman in her thirties with Graves disease. This chain links TRBV28 with TRBJ1-6; TRBD1 might be the D (6 bases). The CDR3 protein is CASSLGVRGHSPLHF. The DNA of the CDR3 is TGTGCCAGCAGTTTGGGGGTTAGGGGACACTCACCCCTCCACTTT.